What follows is one T cell receptor beta chain and its context. Germline V lookup: CDR1 SEHNR, CDR2 FQNEAQ (reference sequence). With 5 bases clipped from V and 3 bases from J, the junction kept 7 bases outside the gene matches. The CDR3 has 15 residues. This specimen comes from a study of blood T cell repertoires in COVID-19. Some clones are missing from TCRdb's copy, which holds only in-frame ones; the method was immunoSEQ multiplex PCR. The sample yields approximately 110,000 clones, 85% to 90% seen once. The TCR originated in an elderly woman with acute or convalescent COVID-19. V and J are TRBV7-9 and TRBJ1-1; TRBD1 matches at 9 bases. Material: peripheral blood. CDR3 nucleotide sequence: TGTGCCAGCAGCCCTCTGGACAGGGGAGACACTGAAGCTTTCTTT. Translation: CASSPLDRGDTEAFF.